These 3 T cell receptor beta chains share one sample of origin, sequenced in a study of CD8 T cells in ankylosing spondylitis. For these receptors, no antigen is known. One entry per CDR3 protein results from TCRdb running MiXCR on the 5' RACE reads. The table records about 390,000 distinct CDR3 sequences, under 25% of them present only once. Study outcomes and limitations: For ankylosing spondylitis blood, a TCR beta motif of about eight highly homologous variants appeared characteristic.

Sequencing was performed on blood, either unsorted or a sorted T cell fraction (not recorded which). These receptors came from a male donor with ankylosing spondylitis.

This clonotype was counted between two and nine times. The J gene is TRBJ2-1, the V gene TRBV12-3 or TRBV12-4; no reliable D call. The CDR3 has 14 residues. V was shortened by 5 bases and J by 7 bases, with 15 bases between the two germline ends. Here the CDR3 reads CASSPLYGRNEQFF. The CDR3 DNA sequence: TGTGCCAGCAGTCCCCTGTATGGTCGGAATGAGCAGTTCTTC.

This chain connects TRBV27 to TRBJ1-2, with 10 bases fitting TRBD1. Germline CDR1 and CDR2: MNHEY and SMNVEV (reference sequence). Unmatched junction bases numbered 7, after V lost 8 bases and J lost 4 bases. The CDR3 runs to 14 residues. The CDR3 protein is CASSEGQGSYGYTF. For the CDR3, the DNA is TGTGCCAGCTCAGAGGGACAGGGGAGCTATGGCTACACCTTC.

This clonotype was seen at least ten times. The chain links TRBV29-1 to TRBJ1-1; TRBD1 aligns across 8 bases. Germline V gives CDR1 SQVTM, CDR2 ANQGSEA. With V trimmed by 4 bases and J by 4 bases, 5 bases remained unmatched. The CDR3 is 13 residues long. CDR3 amino acids: CSVVLGQATEAFF. CDR3 in DNA: TGCAGCGTTGTTCTGGGACAGGCCACTGAAGCTTTCTTT.